The present T cell receptor beta chain was sequenced within a study of control samples from healthy donors and cancer patients. TCRdb keeps only in-frame clones here, not all; method: immunoSEQ multiplex PCR. The sample lists 390,000 or so clones; approximately 92% were seen once. This clone has only a few counts. This CDR3 is 14 amino acids long. Trimming shortened V by 4 bases and J by 7 bases, and 14 bases separated the two germline ends. Germline loops: CDR1 MNHEY, CDR2 SVGEGT. The specimen sequenced was PBMCs. V is TRBV6-2 or TRBV6-3 and J is TRBJ1-5; D gene ambiguous. The receptor was derived from a man aged 40-49 years with head and neck cancer. CDR3 DNA sequence: TGTGCCAGCAGTTTGCGGATACCTCCGCAGCCCCAGCATTTT. Protein: CASSLRIPPQPQHF.